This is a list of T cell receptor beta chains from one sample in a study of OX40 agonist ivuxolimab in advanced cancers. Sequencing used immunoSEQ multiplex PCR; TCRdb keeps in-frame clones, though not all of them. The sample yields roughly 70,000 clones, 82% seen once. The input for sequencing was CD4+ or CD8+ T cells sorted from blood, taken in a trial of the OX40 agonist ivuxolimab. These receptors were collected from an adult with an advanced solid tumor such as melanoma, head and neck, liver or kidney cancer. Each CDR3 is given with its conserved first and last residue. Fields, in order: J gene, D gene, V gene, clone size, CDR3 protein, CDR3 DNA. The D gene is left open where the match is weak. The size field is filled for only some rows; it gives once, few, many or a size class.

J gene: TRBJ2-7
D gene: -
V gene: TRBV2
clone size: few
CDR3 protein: CASSLLREQYF
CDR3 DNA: TGTGCCAGCAGCCTCTTAAGGGAGCAGTACTTC

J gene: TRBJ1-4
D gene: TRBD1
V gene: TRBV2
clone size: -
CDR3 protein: CASLPGQGNEKLFF
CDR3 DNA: TGTGCCAGCCTTCCGGGACAGGGAAATGAAAAACTGTTTTTT

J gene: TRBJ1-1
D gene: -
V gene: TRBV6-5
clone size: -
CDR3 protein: CASSYGGAREAFF
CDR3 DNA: TGTGCCAGCAGTTATGGAGGGGCTCGCGAAGCTTTCTTT

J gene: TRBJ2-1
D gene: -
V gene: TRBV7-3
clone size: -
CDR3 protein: CASSLGGSYNEQFF
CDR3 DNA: TGTGCCAGCAGCTTAGGGGGCTCCTACAATGAGCAGTTCTTC

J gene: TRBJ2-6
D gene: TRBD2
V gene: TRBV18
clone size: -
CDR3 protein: CASSRLLAGSSGANVLTF
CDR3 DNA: TGTGCCAGCTCACGCTTGCTAGCGGGCAGCTCTGGGGCCAACGTCCTGACTTTC

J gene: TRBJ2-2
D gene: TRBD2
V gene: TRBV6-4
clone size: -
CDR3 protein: CASSSQSAGAGELFF
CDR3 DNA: TGTGCCAGCAGTAGCCAATCGGCGGGGGCCGGGGAGCTGTTTTTT

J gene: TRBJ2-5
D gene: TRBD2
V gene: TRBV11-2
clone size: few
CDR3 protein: CASSLVAGGGETQYF
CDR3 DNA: TGTGCCAGCAGCTTAGTAGCGGGAGGAGGAGAGACCCAGTACTTC

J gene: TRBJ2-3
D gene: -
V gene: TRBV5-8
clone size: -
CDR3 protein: CASPTLPGHRTDTQYF
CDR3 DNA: TGTGCCAGCCCGACTTTACCGGGACACCGCACAGATACGCAGTATTTT

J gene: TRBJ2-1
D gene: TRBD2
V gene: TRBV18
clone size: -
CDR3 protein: CASSPGLAGNEQFF
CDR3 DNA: TGTGCCAGCTCACCGGGACTAGCGGGCAATGAGCAGTTCTTC

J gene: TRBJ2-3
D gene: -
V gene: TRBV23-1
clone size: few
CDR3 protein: CASSQSSGAQPTDTQYF
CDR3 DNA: TGCGCCAGCAGTCAATCTTCTGGAGCACAACCAACAGATACGCAGTATTTT

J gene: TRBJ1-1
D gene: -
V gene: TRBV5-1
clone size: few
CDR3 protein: CASSLGRWGVMNTEAFF
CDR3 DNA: TGCGCCAGCAGCTTGGGCAGGTGGGGAGTTATGAACACTGAAGCTTTCTTT

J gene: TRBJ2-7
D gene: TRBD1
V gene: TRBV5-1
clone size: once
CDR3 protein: CASHQGDRPYEQYF
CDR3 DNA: TGCGCCAGCCATCAGGGGGACAGGCCCTACGAGCAGTACTTC

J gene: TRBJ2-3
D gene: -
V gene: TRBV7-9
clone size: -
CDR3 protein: CASSLSLPRDTQYF
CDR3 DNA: TGTGCCAGCAGCTTAAGTTTGCCTCGGGATACGCAGTATTTT

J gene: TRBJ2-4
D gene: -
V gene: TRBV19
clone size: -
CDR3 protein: CASTPPGSKNIQYF
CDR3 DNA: TGTGCCAGTACCCCTCCGGGATCCAAAAACATTCAGTACTTC

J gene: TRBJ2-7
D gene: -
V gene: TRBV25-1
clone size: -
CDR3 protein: CASSDAGAGYEQYF
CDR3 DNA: TGTGCCAGCAGTGATGCTGGGGCCGGCTACGAGCAGTACTTC

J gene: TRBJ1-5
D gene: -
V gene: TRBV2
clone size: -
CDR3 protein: CASSDGAYSNQPQHF
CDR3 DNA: TGTGCCAGCAGTGACGGGGCATATAGCAATCAGCCCCAGCATTTT

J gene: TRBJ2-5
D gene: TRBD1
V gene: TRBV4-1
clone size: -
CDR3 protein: CASSPLYLRGLEETQYF
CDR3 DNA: TGCGCCAGCAGCCCACTATACCTCAGGGGGTTGGAAGAGACCCAGTACTTC

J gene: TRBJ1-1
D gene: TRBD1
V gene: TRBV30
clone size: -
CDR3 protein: CAWALDRAVTEAFF
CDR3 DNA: TGTGCCTGGGCTTTGGACAGGGCAGTCACTGAAGCTTTCTTT

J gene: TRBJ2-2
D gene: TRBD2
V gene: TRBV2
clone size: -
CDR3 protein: CASRLAASNTGELFF
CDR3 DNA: TGTGCCAGCAGGCTAGCGGCTTCGAACACCGGGGAGCTGTTTTTT

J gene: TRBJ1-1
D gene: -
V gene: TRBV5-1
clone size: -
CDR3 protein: CASSFLSPGNTEAFF
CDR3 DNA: TGCGCCAGCAGCTTCTTGTCACCAGGTAACACTGAAGCTTTCTTT

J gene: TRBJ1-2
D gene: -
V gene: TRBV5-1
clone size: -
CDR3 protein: CASSFSPRVERYGYTF
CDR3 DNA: TGCGCCAGCAGCTTCTCCCCTCGCGTGGAACGCTATGGCTACACCTTC

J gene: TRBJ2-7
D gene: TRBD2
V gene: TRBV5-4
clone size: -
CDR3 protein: CASSSLAGNEQYF
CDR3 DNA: TGTGCCAGCAGCTCATTAGCGGGAAACGAGCAGTACTTC

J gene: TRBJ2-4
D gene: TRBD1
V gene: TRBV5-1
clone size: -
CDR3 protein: CASSITDREVQYF
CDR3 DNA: TGCGCCAGCAGCATTACGGACAGGGAAGTTCAGTACTTC

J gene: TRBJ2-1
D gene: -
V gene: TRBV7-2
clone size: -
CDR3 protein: CASSLARHNEQFF
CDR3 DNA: TGTGCCAGCAGCTTAGCTCGCCACAATGAGCAGTTCTTC

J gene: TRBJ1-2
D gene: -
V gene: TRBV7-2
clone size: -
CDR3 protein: CASSDRTASNYGYTF
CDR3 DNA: TGTGCCAGCAGCGACCGGACGGCCTCTAACTATGGCTACACCTTC

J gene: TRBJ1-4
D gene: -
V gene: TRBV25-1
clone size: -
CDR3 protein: CASSESGGSTNEKLFF
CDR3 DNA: TGTGCCAGCAGTGAATCGGGGGGATCAACTAATGAAAAACTGTTTTTT

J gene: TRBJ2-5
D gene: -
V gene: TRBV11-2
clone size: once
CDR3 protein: CASSLGQAQETQYF
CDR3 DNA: TGTGCCAGCAGCTTAGGGCAGGCCCAAGAGACCCAGTACTTC

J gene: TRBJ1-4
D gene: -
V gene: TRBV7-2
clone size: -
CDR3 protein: CASSSYRATNEKLFF
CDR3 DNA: TGTGCCAGCAGCTCTTACAGAGCAACTAATGAAAAACTGTTTTTT

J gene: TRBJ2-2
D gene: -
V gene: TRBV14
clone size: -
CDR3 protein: CASSQARWTGELFF
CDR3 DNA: TGTGCCAGCAGCCAGGCCCGGTGGACCGGGGAGCTGTTTTTT

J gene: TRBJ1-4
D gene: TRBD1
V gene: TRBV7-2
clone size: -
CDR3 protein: CASSAGDSSNEKLFF
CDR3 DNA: TGTGCCAGCAGCGCCGGGGACAGCTCAAATGAAAAACTGTTTTTT

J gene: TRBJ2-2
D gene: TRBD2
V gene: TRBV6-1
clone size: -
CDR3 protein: CASSERGGTGELFF
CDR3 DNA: TGTGCCAGCAGTGAGCGGGGGGGCACCGGGGAGCTGTTTTTT

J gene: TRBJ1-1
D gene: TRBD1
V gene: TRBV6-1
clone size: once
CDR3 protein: CASSAQGRTEAFF
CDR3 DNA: TGTGCCAGCAGTGCACAGGGGAGGACTGAAGCTTTCTTT

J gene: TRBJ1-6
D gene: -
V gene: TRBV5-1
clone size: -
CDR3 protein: CASARGDYNSPLHF
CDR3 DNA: TGCGCCAGCGCGAGAGGGGACTATAATTCACCCCTCCACTTT

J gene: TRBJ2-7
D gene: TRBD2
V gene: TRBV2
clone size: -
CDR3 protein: CASSEILAGYEQYF
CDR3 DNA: TGTGCCAGCAGTGAGATACTAGCGGGATACGAGCAGTACTTC

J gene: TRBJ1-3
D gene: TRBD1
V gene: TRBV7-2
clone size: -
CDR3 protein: CASSRDRVNTIYF
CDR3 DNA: TGTGCCAGCAGCCGTGACAGGGTTAACACCATATATTTT

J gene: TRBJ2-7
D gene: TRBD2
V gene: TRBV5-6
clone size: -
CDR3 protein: CASSYGLAGGGEQYF
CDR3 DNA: TGTGCCAGCAGCTACGGACTAGCGGGAGGCGGGGAGCAGTACTTC

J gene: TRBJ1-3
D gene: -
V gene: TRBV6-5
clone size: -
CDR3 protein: CASSYTSTVFGNTIYF
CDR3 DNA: TGTGCCAGCAGTTACACCTCCACAGTCTTTGGAAACACCATATATTTT

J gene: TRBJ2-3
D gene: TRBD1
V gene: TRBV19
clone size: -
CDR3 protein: CASSDRQGTDTQYF
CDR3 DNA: TGTGCCAGTAGTGACAGACAGGGTACAGATACGCAGTATTTT

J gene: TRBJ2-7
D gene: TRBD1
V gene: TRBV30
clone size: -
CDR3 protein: CAWSVGQYEQYF
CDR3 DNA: TGTGCCTGGAGTGTGGGACAGTACGAGCAGTACTTC

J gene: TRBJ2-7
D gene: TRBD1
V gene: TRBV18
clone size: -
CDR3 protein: CASSPATGGREQYF
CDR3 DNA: TGTGCCAGCTCACCGGCGACAGGGGGGCGCGAGCAGTACTTC

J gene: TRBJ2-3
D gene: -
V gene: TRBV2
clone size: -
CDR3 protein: CASSWGEMGADTQYF
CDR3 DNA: TGTGCCAGCAGTTGGGGGGAGATGGGCGCAGATACGCAGTATTTT

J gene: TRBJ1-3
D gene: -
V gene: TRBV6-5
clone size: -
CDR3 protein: CASSSGPGNTIYF
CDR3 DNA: TGTGCCAGCAGTTCCGGACCGGGAAACACCATATATTTT

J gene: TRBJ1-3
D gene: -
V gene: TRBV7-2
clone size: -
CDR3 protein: CASSPYTYSGNTIYF
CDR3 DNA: TGTGCCAGCAGCCCATACACGTACTCTGGAAACACCATATATTTT

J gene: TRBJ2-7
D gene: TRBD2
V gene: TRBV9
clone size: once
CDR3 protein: CASSLHAGTSGRGSYEQYF
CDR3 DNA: TGTGCCAGCAGCCTACATGCCGGGACTAGCGGGAGAGGGTCCTACGAGCAGTACTTC

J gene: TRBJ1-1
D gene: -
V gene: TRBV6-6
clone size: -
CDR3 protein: CASSYKRAGGSTEAFF
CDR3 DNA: TGTGCCAGCAGTTACAAGCGGGCAGGAGGGAGCACTGAAGCTTTCTTT

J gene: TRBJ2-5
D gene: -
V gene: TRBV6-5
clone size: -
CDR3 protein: CASSPGLSGETQYF
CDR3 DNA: TGTGCCAGCAGCCCGGGACTCTCGGGGGAGACCCAGTACTTC